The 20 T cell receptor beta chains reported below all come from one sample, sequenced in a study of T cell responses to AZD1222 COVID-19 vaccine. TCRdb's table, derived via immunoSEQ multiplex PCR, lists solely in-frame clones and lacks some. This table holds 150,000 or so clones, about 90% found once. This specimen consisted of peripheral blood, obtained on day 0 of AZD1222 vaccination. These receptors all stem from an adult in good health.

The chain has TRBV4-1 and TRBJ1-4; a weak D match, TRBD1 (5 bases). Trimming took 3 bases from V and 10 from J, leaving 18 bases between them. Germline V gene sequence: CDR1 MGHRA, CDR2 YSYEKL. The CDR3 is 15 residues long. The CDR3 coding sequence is TGCGCCAGCAGCCATCGGGGGGGTAACAGCGGAAAACTGTTTTTT. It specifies CASSHRGGNSGKLFF.

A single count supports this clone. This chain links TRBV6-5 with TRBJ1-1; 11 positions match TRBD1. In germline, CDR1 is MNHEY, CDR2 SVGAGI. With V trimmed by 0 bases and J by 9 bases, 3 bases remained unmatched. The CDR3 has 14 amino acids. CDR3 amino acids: CASSYSKDRGQAFF. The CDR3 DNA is TGTGCCAGCAGTTACTCGAAGGACAGGGGGCAAGCTTTCTTT.

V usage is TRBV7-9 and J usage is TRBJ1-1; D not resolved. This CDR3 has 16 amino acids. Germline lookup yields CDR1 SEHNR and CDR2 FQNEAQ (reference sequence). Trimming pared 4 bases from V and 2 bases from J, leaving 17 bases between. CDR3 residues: CASSSPGEGINTEAFF. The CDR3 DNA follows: TGTGCCAGCAGCTCCCCTGGTGAGGGAATAAACACTGAAGCTTTCTTT.

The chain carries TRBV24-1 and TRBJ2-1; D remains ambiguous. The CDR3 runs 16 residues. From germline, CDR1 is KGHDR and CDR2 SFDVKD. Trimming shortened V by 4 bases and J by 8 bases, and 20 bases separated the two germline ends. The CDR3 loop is CATSDLAGYGRDEQFF. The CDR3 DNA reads TGTGCCACCAGTGACTTGGCCGGCTACGGTAGGGATGAGCAGTTCTTC.

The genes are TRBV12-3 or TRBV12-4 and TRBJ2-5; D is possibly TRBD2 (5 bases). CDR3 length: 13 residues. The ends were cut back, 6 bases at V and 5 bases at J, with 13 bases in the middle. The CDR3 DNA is TGTGCCAGCAGCCGGAGCGGCGGGGAGACCCAGTACTTC. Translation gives CASSRSGGETQYF.

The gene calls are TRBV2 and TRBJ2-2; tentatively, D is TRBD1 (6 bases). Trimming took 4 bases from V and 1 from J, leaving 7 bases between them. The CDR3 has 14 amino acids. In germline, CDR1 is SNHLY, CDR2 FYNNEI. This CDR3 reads CASSGGQNTGELFF. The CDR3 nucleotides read TGTGCCAGCAGTGGGGGACAGAACACCGGGGAGCTGTTTTTT.

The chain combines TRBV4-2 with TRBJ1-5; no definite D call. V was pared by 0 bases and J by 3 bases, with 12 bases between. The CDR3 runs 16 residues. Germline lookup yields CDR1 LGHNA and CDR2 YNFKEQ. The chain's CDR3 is CASSQETSRNNQPQHF. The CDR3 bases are TGTGCCAGCAGCCAAGAAACATCTCGGAACAATCAGCCCCAGCATTTT.

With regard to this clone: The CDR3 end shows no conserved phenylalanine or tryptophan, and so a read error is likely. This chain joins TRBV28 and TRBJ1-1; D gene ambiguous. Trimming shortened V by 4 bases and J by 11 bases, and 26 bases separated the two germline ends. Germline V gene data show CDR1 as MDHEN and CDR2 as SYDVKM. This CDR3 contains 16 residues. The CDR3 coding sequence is TGTGCCAGCAGTTCAGTCTTGAGGGAGATTCGACCGGGGGCTTTCCTT. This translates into CASSSVLREIRPGAFL.

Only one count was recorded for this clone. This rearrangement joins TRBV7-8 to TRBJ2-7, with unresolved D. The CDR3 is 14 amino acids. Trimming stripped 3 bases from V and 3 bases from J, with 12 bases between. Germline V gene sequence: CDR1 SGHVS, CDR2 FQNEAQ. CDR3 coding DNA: TGTGCCAGCAGCTTTCAGGACCAAAACTACGAGCAGTACTTC. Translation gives CASSFQDQNYEQYF. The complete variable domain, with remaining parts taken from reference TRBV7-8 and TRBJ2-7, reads GAGVSQSPRYKVAKRGQDVALRCDPISGHVSLFWYQQALGQGPEFLTYFQNEAQLDKSGLPSDRFFAERPEGSVSTLKIQRTQQEDSAVYLCASSFQDQNYEQYFGPGTRLTVT.

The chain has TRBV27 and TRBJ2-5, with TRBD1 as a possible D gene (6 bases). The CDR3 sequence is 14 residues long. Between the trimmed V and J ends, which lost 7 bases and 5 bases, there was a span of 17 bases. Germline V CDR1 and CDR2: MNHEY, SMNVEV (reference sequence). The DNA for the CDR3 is TGTGCCAGCAAGGGACATACACGAGGGGAGACCCAGTACTTC. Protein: CASKGHTRGETQYF.

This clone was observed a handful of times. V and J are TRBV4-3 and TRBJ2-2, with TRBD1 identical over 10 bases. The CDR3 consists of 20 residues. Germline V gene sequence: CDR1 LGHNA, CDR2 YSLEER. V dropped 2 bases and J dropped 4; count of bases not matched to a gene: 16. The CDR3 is CASSQQPPSTGGGITGELFF. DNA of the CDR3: TGCGCCAGCAGCCAACAGCCCCCCTCGACAGGGGGCGGAATCACCGGGGAGCTGTTTTTT.

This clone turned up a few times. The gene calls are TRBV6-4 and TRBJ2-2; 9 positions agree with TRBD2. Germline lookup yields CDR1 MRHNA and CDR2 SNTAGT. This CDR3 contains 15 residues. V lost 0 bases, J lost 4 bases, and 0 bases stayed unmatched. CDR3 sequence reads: CASSDSTSGTGELFF. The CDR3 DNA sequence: TGTGCCAGCAGTGACTCGACTAGCGGCACCGGGGAGCTGTTTTTT.

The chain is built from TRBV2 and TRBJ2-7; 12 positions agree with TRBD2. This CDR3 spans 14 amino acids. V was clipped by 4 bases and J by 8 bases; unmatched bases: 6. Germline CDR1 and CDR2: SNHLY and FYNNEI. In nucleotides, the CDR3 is TGTGCCAGCAGTGCACTAGCGGGGGGCGCGAAGCAGTACTTC. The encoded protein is CASSALAGGAKQYF.

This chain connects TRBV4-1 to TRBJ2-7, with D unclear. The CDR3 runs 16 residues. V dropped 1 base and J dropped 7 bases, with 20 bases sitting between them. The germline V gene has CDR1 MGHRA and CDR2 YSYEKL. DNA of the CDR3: TGCGCCAGCAGCCAAGGGTCCCTCAATCTCCCTCGGGAGCAGTACTTC. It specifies CASSQGSLNLPREQYF.

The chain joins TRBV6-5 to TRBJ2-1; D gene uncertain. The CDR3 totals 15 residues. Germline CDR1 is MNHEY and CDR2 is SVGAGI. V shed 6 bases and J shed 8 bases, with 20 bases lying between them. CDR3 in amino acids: CASRPIRGLWDEQFF. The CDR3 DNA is TGTGCCAGCAGGCCCATTCGTGGTTTGTGGGATGAGCAGTTCTTC.

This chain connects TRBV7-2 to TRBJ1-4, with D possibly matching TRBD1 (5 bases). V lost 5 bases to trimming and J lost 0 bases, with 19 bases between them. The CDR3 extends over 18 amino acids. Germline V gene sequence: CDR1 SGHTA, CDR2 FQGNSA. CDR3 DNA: TGTGCCAGCAGCCGCAGGGTGACCGTTGGTGCAACTAATGAAAAACTGTTTTTT. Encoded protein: CASSRRVTVGATNEKLFF.

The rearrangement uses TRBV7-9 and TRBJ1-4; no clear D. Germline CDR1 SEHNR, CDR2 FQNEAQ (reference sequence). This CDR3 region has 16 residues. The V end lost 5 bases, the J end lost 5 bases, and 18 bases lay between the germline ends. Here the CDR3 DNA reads TGTGCCAGCAGCCGGACTGCCGCAACCCCGAATGAAAAACTGTTTTTT. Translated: CASSRTAATPNEKLFF.

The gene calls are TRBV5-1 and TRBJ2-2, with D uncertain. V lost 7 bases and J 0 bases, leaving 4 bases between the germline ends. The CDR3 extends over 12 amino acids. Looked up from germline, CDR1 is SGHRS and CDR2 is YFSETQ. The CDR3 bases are TGCGCCAGCCGTCCGAACACCGGGGAGCTGTTTTTT. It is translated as CASRPNTGELFF.

In nucleotides, the CDR3 is TGTGCCAGTAGTCGTTTAGGCGGGGGGCTCACAGATACGCAGTATTTT. Translating gives CASSRLGGGLTDTQYF. The genes are TRBV19 and TRBJ2-3; 8 bases agree with TRBD2. V was pared by 5 bases and J by 2 bases, with 9 bases of the junction left unmatched. The CDR3 has 16 residues. In germline, CDR1 is LNHDA, CDR2 SQIVND (reference sequence).

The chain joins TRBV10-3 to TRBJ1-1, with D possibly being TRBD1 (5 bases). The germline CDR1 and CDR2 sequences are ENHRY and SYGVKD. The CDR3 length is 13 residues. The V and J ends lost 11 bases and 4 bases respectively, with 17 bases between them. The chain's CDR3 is CASGGNTATEAFF. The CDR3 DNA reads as TGTGCCTCTGGGGGTAATACGGCCACTGAAGCTTTCTTT.